One sample yielded the 23 T cell receptor beta chains listed below, sequenced in a study of T cells in Graves' hyperthyroidism and ophthalmopathy. RNA transcripts were the template for amplifying TCR beta CDR3 regions. The study used the HTBI primer set for a first-round RT-PCR of the TCR CDR3. A single record per CDR3 protein comes from TCRdb applying MiXCR to the multiplex PCR reads. Of 650,000 to 850,000 distinct CDR3 sequences in the sample, around 20% are singletons; the top ten hold approximately 16%. Sequenced material: blood. The receptor set was obtained from a woman in her forties or fifties with Graves' hyperthyroidism that later progressed to Graves' ophthalmopathy.

This clonotype was seen many times. The V call is TRBV2, the J call TRBJ2-5; D may be TRBD2 (5 bases). Trimming cost V 6 bases and J 6 bases, with 20 bases left between them. Germline-derived CDR1 and CDR2 are SNHLY and FYNNEI. This CDR3 has 15 amino acids. The CDR3 protein is CASRLQEAGEKTQYF. For the CDR3, the DNA is TGTGCCAGCAGACTCCAGGAGGCGGGCGAGAAGACCCAGTACTTC.

This clonotype was recorded a few times. The chain's CDR3 is CASSPQIFRGANSPLHF. DNA for the CDR3: TGTGCCAGCAGTCCTCAAATCTTCAGGGGGGCTAATTCACCCCTCCACTTT. This rearrangement joins TRBV27 to TRBJ1-6; 7 bases match TRBD1. The CDR3 loop spans 17 amino acids. Germline CDR1 reads MNHEY; CDR2 reads SMNVEV (reference sequence). Trimming at V came to 5 bases and at J to 6 bases, leaving 13 bases not matched to a gene.

This clonotype was detected only a few times. The rearrangement uses TRBV20-1 and TRBJ2-5; D is ambiguous. V shed 6 bases and J shed 2 bases, with 19 bases lying between them. The CDR3 totals 15 residues. The germline V gene has CDR1 DFQATT and CDR2 SNEGSKA (reference sequence). The CDR3 DNA is TGCAGTGCAGGCGCGGATAGTCCCGGGCAAGAGACCCAGTACTTC. Protein sequence: CSAGADSPGQETQYF.

The V and J genes are TRBV5-1 and TRBJ2-1, with unresolved D. This CDR3 comprises 12 residues. Trimming took off 3 bases at V and 8 bases at J, with 9 bases between the two ends. Looked up from germline, CDR1 is SGHRS and CDR2 is YFSETQ. CDR3 sequence reads: CASSYAPDEQFF. CDR3 nucleotides: TGCGCCAGCAGCTACGCCCCGGATGAGCAGTTCTTC.

In its sample, this clonotype was seen a few times. The V and J genes are TRBV6-5 and TRBJ2-3, with D perhaps TRBD1 (5 bases). The DNA end is more similar to TRBJ1-5, so the J call may be wrong. Germline loops: CDR1 MNHEY, CDR2 SVGAGI. The CDR3 is 15 residues long. This CDR3 reads CASSYGTSGTDTQHF. The CDR3 coding sequence is TGTGCCAGCAGCTATGGGACTAGCGGCACAGATACGCAGCATTTT.

This clonotype was observed a few times. This chain uses TRBV24-1 with TRBJ1-3; unclear D gene. Trimming shortened V by 5 bases and J by 0 bases, and 4 bases separated the two germline ends. There are 13 residues in the CDR3. Looked up from germline, CDR1 is KGHDR and CDR2 is SFDVKD. This chain's CDR3 is CATSGPSGNTIYF. CDR3 in DNA: TGTGCCACCAGTGGACCCTCTGGAAACACCATATATTTT.

The chain joins TRBV7-3 to TRBJ2-4, with 8 positions matching TRBD2. CDR3 length equals 15 residues. After removal of 2 bases from V and 0 bases from J, the junction contained 0 bases not matched to a gene. Germline values: CDR1 SGHTA, CDR2 FQGTGA. The CDR3, as DNA: TGTGCCAGCAGCTTAGCGGGGGGAGCCAAAAACATTCAGTACTTC. Translated: CASSLAGGAKNIQYF.

The chain combines TRBV6-1 with TRBJ2-3; 7 nucleotides align to TRBD2. CDR3 length equals 16 residues. The junction had 6 bases not matched to a gene; V was cut back by 1 base and J by 2 bases. The germline gives CDR1 MNHNS, CDR2 SASEGT. CDR3 sequence reads: CASSEVGGGTTDTQYF. The CDR3 nucleotides read TGTGCCAGCAGTGAAGTGGGCGGGGGAACCACAGATACGCAGTATTTT.

This clonotype was seen a handful of times. The chain has TRBV5-1 and TRBJ2-2; 8 nucleotides line up with TRBD1. The CDR3 has 16 residues. J lost 4 bases, V lost 7 bases, and 12 bases had no gene match. CDR1 is SGHRS and CDR2 is YFSETQ in the germline V gene. CDR3 sequence reads: CASAGGAVPRTGELFF. The CDR3, as DNA: TGCGCCAGCGCAGGGGGCGCGGTCCCTCGCACCGGGGAGCTGTTTTTT. Full variable domain (missing parts from reference TRBV5-1 and TRBJ2-2): KAGVTQTPRYLIKTRGQQVTLSCSPISGHRSVSWYQQTPGQGLQFLFEYFSETQRNKGNFPGRFSGRQFSNSRSEMNVSTLELGDSALYLCASAGGAVPRTGELFFGEGSRLTVL.

The chain links TRBV6-1 to TRBJ2-1; 11 nucleotides align to TRBD2. V lost 3 bases to trimming and J lost 6 bases; unmatched junction nucleotides: 1. The V gene's germline CDR1 is MNHNS and CDR2 SASEGT. The CDR3 length is 14 residues. The chain's CDR3 is CASSDSGGANEQFF. The CDR3 DNA reads as TGTGCCAGCAGTGATAGCGGGGGGGCCAATGAGCAGTTCTTC.

Many counts were recorded for this clonotype. The chain employs TRBV10-1 and TRBJ1-2; no clear D gene. Germline V gene lookup returns CDR1 WNHNN and CDR2 SYGVQD (reference sequence). V was shortened by 3 bases and J by 2 bases, with 7 bases between the two germline ends. The CDR3 covers 13 residues. CDR3 sequence: CASSDSANYGYTF. CDR3 nucleotide sequence: TGCGCCAGCAGTGATAGTGCCAACTATGGCTACACCTTC.

This clonotype was seen at least ten times. The chain couples TRBV27 to TRBJ2-1; 16 bases are shared with TRBD2. The trim removed 0 bases at V and 8 bases at J, leaving 4 bases unmatched. The CDR3 spans 17 residues. Germline lookup yields CDR1 MNHEY and CDR2 SMNVEV (reference sequence). The CDR3 sequence: CASSLSGGLAGGHEQFF. CDR3 DNA: TGTGCCAGCAGTTTATCGGGGGGACTAGCGGGAGGGCATGAGCAGTTCTTC.

This chain joins TRBV6-1 and TRBJ1-4, with D unclear. The germline gives CDR1 MNHNS, CDR2 SASEGT. The CDR3 contains 15 residues. Trimming removed 6 bases from V and 7 bases from J, with 18 bases in between. The CDR3, as DNA: TGTGCCAGCAGGGGAGGTCACACGCTCTTTGAAAAACTGTTTTTT. Protein product: CASRGGHTLFEKLFF.

A note on this clonotype: At one of its ends the junction is not consistent with the germline gene, which may arise from a read error. J is TRBJ2-3 and V is TRBV7-6; D is tentatively TRBD1 or TRBD2 (5 bases each). This CDR3 spans 14 amino acids. CDR1 SGHVS and CDR2 FNYEAQ come from the germline V gene. CDR3 in amino acids: CASGRDPNTDTRYF. DNA for the CDR3: TGTGCCTCCGGCCGGGACCCGAACACAGATACGCGGTATTTT.

The chain couples TRBV5-1 to TRBJ2-5, with a possible D match to TRBD1 (5 bases). Germline assignment: CDR1 SGHRS and CDR2 YFSETQ. V gave up 0 bases and J gave up 4 bases, with 7 bases separating them. The CDR3 runs 13 residues. In DNA, the CDR3 is TGCGCCAGCAGCTTGGAACAGGTAGAGACCCAGTACTTC. Translating gives CASSLEQVETQYF.

This clonotype was counted at least ten times. This sequence joins TRBV12-5 and TRBJ2-3; the match to TRBD2 covers 7 bases. There are 17 residues in the CDR3. CDR1 and CDR2 (germline): LGHNT, FRNRAP. Trimming removed 0 bases from V and 0 bases from J; junction bases left unmatched: 6. CDR3 DNA sequence: TGTGCTAGTGGTTTGGTACTTTCCGGGGGGAGCACAGATACGCAGTATTTT. It translates to CASGLVLSGGSTDTQYF.

This clonotype is a singleton in its sample. This rearrangement joins TRBV20-1 to TRBJ2-7, with D unclear. V lost 0 bases and J 2 bases, leaving 11 bases between the germline ends. The CDR3 has 14 residues. Germline V gene sequence: CDR1 DFQATT, CDR2 SNEGSKA (reference sequence). The CDR3 protein is CSARDPRTPYEQYF. The CDR3 DNA reads TGCAGTGCTAGAGACCCGCGCACCCCCTACGAGCAGTACTTC.

J is TRBJ2-2 and V is TRBV2; D is uncertain. Germline assignment: CDR1 SNHLY and CDR2 FYNNEI. The CDR3 is 13 residues long. V was pared by 4 bases and J by 4 bases, with 7 bases between. CDR3 protein: CASSAITTGELFF. DNA of the CDR3: TGTGCCAGCAGTGCCATAACCACCGGGGAGCTGTTTTTT.

The chain carries TRBV7-2 and TRBJ2-3; D is possibly TRBD2 (7 bases). This CDR3 is 19 amino acids long. V was shortened by 1 base and J by 2 bases, with 22 bases between the two germline ends. The germline CDR1 and CDR2 sequences are SGHTA and FQGNSA. The CDR3 region has the DNA TGTGCCAGCAGCTTAGTGGGGGGCACCTCGGGAGGCCCCACAGATACGCAGTATTTT. This gives the protein CASSLVGGTSGGPTDTQYF.

The rearrangement joins TRBV11-2 to TRBJ1-2; 9 nucleotides match TRBD1. J gave up 0 bases and V 5 bases, and 16 bases lay outside the gene matches. Germline values: CDR1 SGHAT, CDR2 FQNNGV. The length of the CDR3 is 19 residues. The DNA of the CDR3 is TGTGCCAGCAGCCCCCCGGGACAGGGATTCAATGCGGCTAACTATGGCTACACCTTC. Residues: CASSPPGQGFNAANYGYTF.

The sample holds a few counts of this clonotype. The rearrangement joins TRBV7-2 to TRBJ1-5, with 12 bases identical to TRBD1. There are 17 residues in the CDR3. Per germline, CDR1 SGHTA and CDR2 FQGNSA. V was pared by 5 bases and J by 3 bases, with 8 bases of the junction left unmatched. In DNA form, the CDR3 reads TGTGCCAGCAGCCGGGGACAGGGGGCGAGTTACAATCAGCCCCAGCATTTT. Protein product: CASSRGQGASYNQPQHF.

This chain joins TRBV12-3 or TRBV12-4 and TRBJ2-1; TRBD2 is a possible D gene (7 bases). The V and J ends lost 0 bases and 5 bases respectively, with 17 bases between them. This CDR3 spans 17 amino acids. The CDR3 is CASSLAHTGRGDNEQFF. CDR3 DNA sequence: TGTGCCAGCAGTTTAGCCCATACAGGGAGGGGTGACAATGAGCAGTTCTTC.

There are many counts of this clonotype. The chain combines TRBV18 with TRBJ2-7, with a weak D call TRBD2 (6 bases). Germline V gives CDR1 KGHSH, CDR2 LQKENI. The CDR3 runs 14 residues. Trimming took 6 bases from V and 0 from J, leaving 12 bases between them. The CDR3 is CASSPGLRSYEQYF. CDR3 bases: TGTGCCAGCTCGCCGGGACTTCGCTCCTACGAGCAGTACTTC.